These 7 T cell receptor beta chains were all obtained from the same sample, sequenced in a study of shared clonotypes between healthy human individuals (TCRdb year 2020). CD8 naive samples consisted of CD45RO-negative cells that were positively selected for CCR7, yielding a CD45RA+CCR7+ population without TemRA cells. Library prep was done by the immunoSEQ multiplex PCR assay. What TCRdb holds here is the immuneACCESS table cut down to in-frame rearrangements. Part of the clones is not present; checked against another copy, under half of the missing clones reflect an unresolved V gene, and the others are unexplained. In all, the sample holds roughly 2,000,000 clones, and 85% to 95% of those were seen once. The ten biggest clones cover more than 0.9% of the sample. The sequenced material came from naive CD8+ T cells sorted from blood. Read against the paper, the sample's cell subset or site label means: CD45RA+CCR7+. The receptors here all came from a man between 18 and 29 years old in good health.

The chain joins TRBV5-1 to TRBJ2-2; TRBD1 might be the D (6 bases). The CDR3 consists of 15 residues. Germline V gene sequence: CDR1 SGHRS, CDR2 YFSETQ. Trimming removed 5 bases at V and 0 bases at J, with 11 bases between. The CDR3 region has the DNA TGCGCCAGCAGGGGGCGGACAGCGAACACCGGGGAGCTGTTTTTT. It is translated as CASRGRTANTGELFF.

This chain uses TRBV6-5 with TRBJ2-5, with unresolved D. The CDR3 runs to 13 residues. Germline V gene data show CDR1 as MNHEY and CDR2 as SVGAGI. Trimming stripped 5 bases from V and 4 bases from J, with 11 bases between. The CDR3: CASSADFGETQYF. CDR3 in DNA: TGTGCCAGCAGTGCAGACTTCGGAGAGACCCAGTACTTC.

The J gene is TRBJ2-2, the V gene TRBV27; D not resolved. Looked up from germline, CDR1 is MNHEY and CDR2 is SMNVEV (reference sequence). This CDR3 comprises 14 residues. V dropped 5 bases and J dropped 3 bases, with 10 bases sitting between them. CDR3 sequence (DNA): TGTGCCAGCAGTAGGAACGACTACACCGGGGAGCTGTTTTTT. Translating it yields CASSRNDYTGELFF.

A word on this clone: One junction end does not reproduce the germline sequence, and a read error may be involved. The chain uses TRBV6-5 and TRBJ1-5; D remains ambiguous. CDR3 length: 13 amino acids. Germline values: CDR1 MNHEY, CDR2 SVGAGI. The CDR3 region is CAGSPFLGQPQHF. The CDR3 DNA reads TGTGCCGGCAGTCCCTTTCTGGGACAGCCCCAGCATTTT.

Regarding this clone: This CDR3 is also generated by other DNA sequences in the sample. V usage is TRBV6-5 and J usage is TRBJ1-1, with unresolved D. Germline-derived CDR1 and CDR2 are MNHEY and SVGAGI. Between the trimmed V and J ends, which lost 2 bases and 0 bases, there was a span of 7 bases. The CDR3 contains 14 residues. DNA for the CDR3: TGTGCCAGCAGTTACCGTACAGTGAACACTGAAGCTTTCTTT. It codes for CASSYRTVNTEAFF.

This clone came up once. V and J are TRBV10-1 and TRBJ2-1; D call uncertain. The CDR3 extends over 13 amino acids. The V and J ends lost 11 bases and 5 bases respectively, with 16 bases between them. The germline CDR1 and CDR2 sequences are WNHNN and SYGVQD (reference sequence). The CDR3, as DNA: TGCGCCCCCTCGACCCCCCGCCACAATGAGCAGTTCTTC. Amino acid sequence: CAPSTPRHNEQFF.

The chain carries TRBV30 and TRBJ2-4, with D possibly being TRBD1 (5 bases). The CDR3 consists of 14 residues. Germline V gene sequence: CDR1 GTSNPN, CDR2 SVGIG (reference sequence). V dropped 0 bases and J dropped 3 bases, with 9 bases sitting between them. CDR3 amino acids: CAWSVAGFKNIQYF. For the CDR3, the DNA is TGTGCCTGGAGTGTTGCAGGGTTCAAAAACATTCAGTACTTC. Together with reference TRBV30 and TRBJ2-4, the CDR3 gives the full variable domain: SQTIHQWPATLVQPVGSPLSLECTVEGTSNPNLYWYRQAAGRGLQLLFYSVGIGQISSEVPQNLSASRPQDRQFILSSKKLLLSDSGFYLCAWSVAGFKNIQYFGAGTRLSVL.